Following are 16 T cell receptor beta chains from one sample sequenced in a study of T cell responses to AZD1222 COVID-19 vaccine. Clones were sequenced by immunoSEQ multiplex PCR, and TCRdb holds only the in-frame ones, with some missing. Of about 150,000 clones in the sample, 90% are singletons; the top ten hold around 1.9%. Material: peripheral blood, obtained on day 0 of AZD1222 vaccination. These receptors were collected from an adult in good health.

CDR3 in DNA: TGCGCCAGCAGCTTGGTCGCGGGAACGGCAGATACGCAGTATTTT. Protein: CASSLVAGTADTQYF. The rearrangement links TRBV5-1 to TRBJ2-3; perhaps TRBD2 as D (6 bases). The CDR3 totals 15 residues. Trimming stripped 0 bases from V and 4 bases from J, with 12 bases between. Germline loops: CDR1 SGHRS, CDR2 YFSETQ.

This chain joins TRBV28 and TRBJ2-7; TRBD1 agrees at 8 bases. V shed 6 bases and J 5 bases; nucleotides not matched to a gene: 9. Germline loops: CDR1 MDHEN, CDR2 SYDVKM. The CDR3 is 14 amino acids. The CDR3 coding sequence is TGTGCCAGCAGACCCCACGGGACAGGTGACGAGCAGTACTTC. Protein product: CASRPHGTGDEQYF. The full variable domain, in which reference TRBV28 and TRBJ2-7 provide the parts outside the CDR3, is DVKVTQSSRYLVKRTGEKVFLECVQDMDHENMFWYRQDPGLGLRLIYFSYDVKMKEKGDIPEGYSVSREKKERFSLILESASTNQTSMYLCASRPHGTGDEQYFGPGTRLTVT.

This clone showed up just a few times. The junction departs from the called germline gene at one end, perhaps through a read error. The V gene is TRBV30, the J gene TRBJ1-1; D might be TRBD1 (6 bases). This CDR3 has 11 amino acids. The germline CDR1 and CDR2 sequences are GTSNPN and SVGIG (reference sequence). The DNA for the CDR3 is TGTGCCTCGCAGACAGGTCCCTCCGAGACTTTT. Translated, it gives CASQTGPSETF.

This chain connects TRBV28 to TRBJ1-5; D perhaps matches TRBD1 (6 bases). V gave up 5 bases and J gave up 0 bases, with 17 bases separating them. The germline V gene encodes CDR1 MDHEN and CDR2 SYDVKM. This CDR3 contains 17 residues. The DNA of the CDR3 is TGTGCCAGCAGTACCCCGGACAGAACCTTTAGCAATCAGCCCCAGCATTTT. This translates into CASSTPDRTFSNQPQHF.

The gene calls are TRBV4-3 and TRBJ2-1, with D possibly being TRBD2 (5 bases). Germline-derived CDR1 and CDR2 are LGHNA and YSLEER. The CDR3 sequence is 20 residues long. V shed 0 bases and J shed 4 bases, with 25 bases lying between them. The CDR3 sequence is CASSQDWFRQAFGEYNEQFF. Written as DNA, the CDR3 is TGCGCCAGCAGCCAAGATTGGTTTCGGCAGGCTTTCGGGGAATACAATGAGCAGTTCTTC.

V is TRBV6-2 or TRBV6-3 and J is TRBJ1-2, with no clear D. CDR1 is MNHEY and CDR2 is SVGEGT in the germline V gene. This CDR3 contains 14 residues. Trimming removed 0 bases at V and 4 bases at J, with 9 bases between. CDR3 in amino acids: CASSYSRTSYGYTF. For the CDR3, the DNA is TGTGCCAGCAGTTACTCCAGGACCTCCTATGGCTACACCTTC.

The V gene is TRBV6-5, the J gene TRBJ2-1; tentatively, D is TRBD1 (5 bases). The germline V gene has CDR1 MNHEY and CDR2 SVGAGI. There are 12 residues in the CDR3. V was trimmed by 3 bases and J by 8 bases, leaving 8 bases between them. The CDR3 nucleotides are TGTGCCAGCAGTTATAGGGGCGATGAGCAGTTCTTC. It is translated as CASSYRGDEQFF.

The chain is built from TRBV5-4 and TRBJ2-3; D possibly corresponds to TRBD2 (7 bases). Germline CDR1 is SGHNT and CDR2 is YYREEE (reference sequence). The CDR3 sequence is 14 residues long. V dropped 6 bases and J dropped 2 bases, with 13 bases sitting between them. DNA of the CDR3: TGTGCCAGCAACCGCGGGGGCCCCACAGATACGCAGTATTTT. It encodes CASNRGGPTDTQYF.

J is TRBJ1-1 and V is TRBV20-1; D is possibly TRBD1 (5 bases). The germline gives CDR1 DFQATT, CDR2 SNEGSKA (reference sequence). This CDR3 has 13 amino acids. V was pared by 4 bases and J by 2 bases, with 11 bases between. In DNA, the CDR3 is TGCAGTGCTATTGACAGTCGAAACACTGAAGCTTTCTTT. Translated: CSAIDSRNTEAFF.

This clone is a singleton in its sample. This chain links TRBV5-6 with TRBJ1-1; no reliable D call. With 0 bases removed from V and 4 bases from J, the gap between germline ends came to 13 bases. There are 15 residues in the CDR3. Germline V CDR1 and CDR2: SGHDT, YYEEEE. DNA of the CDR3: TGTGCCAGCAGCTTGGCTGCGGGCTTGGGCACTGAAGCTTTCTTT. The encoded protein is CASSLAAGLGTEAFF.

This chain connects TRBV19 to TRBJ1-1; D unclear. Trimming cost V 3 bases and J 0 bases, with 8 bases left between them. This CDR3 spans 14 amino acids. The germline V gene has CDR1 LNHDA and CDR2 SQIVND (reference sequence). CDR3 bases: TGTGCCAGTAGTATCTCGTGGCTGAACACTGAAGCTTTCTTT. It translates to CASSISWLNTEAFF.

The chain uses TRBV25-1 and TRBJ2-7; D remains unclear. V dropped 1 base and J dropped 7 bases, with 11 bases sitting between them. This CDR3 has 13 residues. Germline V gives CDR1 MGHDK, CDR2 SYGVNS. CDR3 nucleotides: TGTGCCAGCAGTGAATGGGGTTACTTTGAGCAGTACTTC. Protein: CASSEWGYFEQYF.

The rearrangement uses TRBV2 and TRBJ1-1, with 8 bases matching TRBD1. The CDR3 runs 15 residues. Germline lookup yields CDR1 SNHLY and CDR2 FYNNEI. The junction had 9 bases not matched to a gene; V was cut back by 5 bases and J by 4 bases. CDR3: CASSPYRGTSTEAFF. The CDR3 nucleotides read TGTGCCAGCAGTCCATACAGGGGGACCTCCACTGAAGCTTTCTTT.

This clone has only one observation. This chain links TRBV23-1 with TRBJ1-1; unclear D gene. TRBV23-1 is annotated as an ORF whose role is uncertain. There are 13 residues in the CDR3. V was cut by 3 bases and J by 1 base, with 6 bases left in between. Here the CDR3 DNA reads TGCGCCAGCAGTCACCGAAAGAACACTGAAGCTTTCTTT. Residues: CASSHRKNTEAFF.

The genes are TRBV9 and TRBJ2-2, with a tentative D call TRBD2 (5 bases). The CDR3 is made up of 15 amino acids. Germline V gene sequence: CDR1 SGDLS, CDR2 YYNGEE. The V and J ends lost 4 bases and 1 base respectively, with 11 bases between them. For the CDR3, the DNA is TGTGCCAGCAGCCCCGCGGGTCGGAACACCGGGGAGCTGTTTTTT. Translated: CASSPAGRNTGELFF.

The rearrangement links TRBV24-1 to TRBJ2-1; 12 bases align to TRBD2. CDR3 length equals 15 residues. CDR1 and CDR2 (germline): KGHDR, SFDVKD. V gave up 9 bases and J gave up 6 bases; unmatched junction bases: 8. Written as DNA, the CDR3 is TGTGCCACCCAAAGCGGACTAGCGGGAAGCAATGAGCAGTTCTTC. Encoded protein: CATQSGLAGSNEQFF.